The 22 T cell receptor beta chains below come from one sample, sequenced in a study of human T cells and chemical hapten exposure. Time point denoted: patch test 1, 2 weeks after DPC sensitization. Treatment meaning: therapeutic diphenylcyclopropenone sensitization with weekly scalp DPC. In TCRdb, the RACE reads were re-called with MiXCR into one record per CDR3 protein. The data contain 150,000 to 200,000 distinct CDR3 sequences, about 14% of them singletons. This sample comprised whole blood, obtained in connection with sensitization to the hapten diphenylcyclopropenone (DPC). All receptors come from a woman aged 30 to 39 with alopecia areata. Some clones in this sample may be carry-over from other donors' samples.

This clonotype was picked up many times. The chain has TRBV7-2 and TRBJ2-5, with a tentative D call TRBD2 (6 bases). CDR3 length: 15 amino acids. Germline CDR1 reads SGHTA; CDR2 reads FQGNSA. V was cut by 1 base and J by 5 bases, with 14 bases left in between. CDR3 amino acids: CASSLDTSPPETQYF. In nucleotides, the CDR3 is TGTGCCAGCAGCTTAGATACTAGCCCCCCCGAGACCCAGTACTTC.

The V call is TRBV4-3, the J call TRBJ2-7; D is perhaps TRBD1 (6 bases). V shed 2 bases and J shed 4 bases, with 9 bases lying between them. The germline CDR1 and CDR2 sequences are LGHNA and YSLEER. CDR3 length: 13 amino acids. As DNA, the CDR3 is TGCGCCAGCAGCCAACGCACAGGGTACGAGCAGTACTTC. This translates into CASSQRTGYEQYF.

V is TRBV6-1 and J is TRBJ1-3, with 8 bases that match TRBD1. Trimming cost V 8 bases and J 0 bases; bases outside gene matches: 9. CDR3 size: 16 residues. Germline V lookup: CDR1 MNHNS, CDR2 SASEGT. CDR3 amino acids: CASPGWGQDSGNTIYF. The CDR3 region has the DNA TGTGCCAGCCCTGGGTGGGGACAGGACTCTGGAAACACCATATATTTT.

The gene calls are TRBV4-3 and TRBJ1-1; D gene uncertain. There are 15 residues in the CDR3. V was pared by 1 base and J by 8 bases, with 17 bases between. Germline loops: CDR1 LGHNA, CDR2 YSLEER. DNA of the CDR3: TGCGCCAGCAGCCAAGGTTTCCCCTCGATGGTCGAAGCTTTCTTT. Translated, it gives CASSQGFPSMVEAFF.

Only a few counts were recorded for this clonotype. The V call is TRBV7-8, the J call TRBJ1-2; D call uncertain. The CDR3 totals 13 residues. V dropped 2 bases and J dropped 4 bases, with 8 bases sitting between them. Germline V gene sequence: CDR1 SGHVS, CDR2 FQNEAQ. The CDR3 DNA follows: TGTGCCAGCAGCTTACTGGGCATCTATGGCTACACCTTC. This codes for CASSLLGIYGYTF.

In its sample, this clonotype was seen a few times. The chain employs TRBV7-6 and TRBJ2-3; 9 bases agree with TRBD2. This CDR3 is built from 17 residues. V was clipped by 2 bases and J by 8 bases; unmatched bases: 14. Germline V gene data show CDR1 as SGHVS and CDR2 as FNYEAQ. CDR3 sequence: CASSLLGSGRSYGTQYF. As DNA, the CDR3 is TGTGCCAGCAGCTTACTAGGTAGCGGGAGAAGTTACGGTACGCAGTATTTT.

The rearrangement joins TRBV7-6 to TRBJ2-1; TRBD2 aligns across 13 bases. This CDR3 is 19 amino acids long. Germline lookup yields CDR1 SGHVS and CDR2 FNYEAQ. The V and J ends lost 4 bases and 0 bases, in that order; junction bases with no gene match: 9. CDR3 sequence: CASSSPGLAGPSSYNEQFF. In nucleotides, the CDR3 is TGTGCCAGCAGCTCCCCGGGACTAGCGGGGCCTAGCTCCTACAATGAGCAGTTCTTC.

This clonotype has a single count. This sequence joins TRBV20-1 and TRBJ1-1, with TRBD1 as a possible D gene (5 bases). V lost 3 bases and J lost 0, with 11 bases in between. The CDR3 has 14 amino acids. Germline CDR1 and CDR2: DFQATT and SNEGSKA (reference sequence). The CDR3 bases are TGCAGTGCTAGGAAACAGGTTTTGAACACTGAAGCTTTCTTT. Encoded protein: CSARKQVLNTEAFF.

This clonotype has at least ten counts. The J gene is TRBJ2-3, the V gene TRBV6-2 or TRBV6-3, with 10 nucleotides matching TRBD2. Germline lookup yields CDR1 MNHEY and CDR2 SVGEGT. V was clipped by 5 bases and J by 1 base; unmatched bases: 12. This CDR3 is built from 18 residues. This chain's CDR3 is CASSNIAGGLPRTDTQYF. CDR3 bases: TGTGCCAGCAGTAATATAGCGGGGGGACTTCCTCGCACAGATACGCAGTATTTT.

The chain employs TRBV6-2 or TRBV6-3 and TRBJ2-2; D remains ambiguous. The V gene lost 4 bases and the J gene lost 5 bases, with 8 bases spanning the gap. The CDR3 length is 13 residues. The germline V gene encodes CDR1 MNHEY and CDR2 SVGEGT. The CDR3 DNA reads as TGTGCCAGCAGTTGGCAGACTACCGGGGAGCTGTTTTTT. This encodes CASSWQTTGELFF.

The V call is TRBV10-3, the J call TRBJ2-7; either TRBD1 or TRBD2 may fit D (6 bases each). This CDR3 contains 16 residues. V shed 0 bases and J shed 7 bases, with 19 bases lying between them. Per the germline V gene, CDR1 is ENHRY and CDR2 is SYGVKD. The CDR3 coding sequence is TGTGCCATCAGTGAGTCGGGGACAATTGAGGCGGGGGAGCAGTACTTC. Residues: CAISESGTIEAGEQYF.

The chain couples TRBV2 to TRBJ1-2, with 8 bases aligning to TRBD1. This CDR3 is built from 14 residues. V was pared by 7 bases and J by 5 bases, with 9 bases of the junction left unmatched. Germline CDR1 SNHLY, CDR2 FYNNEI. The chain's CDR3 is CASNGQGPTYGYTF. The CDR3, as DNA: TGTGCCAGCAATGGACAGGGACCCACTTATGGCTACACCTTC.

This clonotype was counted between two and nine times. The chain carries TRBV3-1 and TRBJ2-1, with D possibly being TRBD2 (7 bases). V was trimmed by 3 bases and J by 4 bases, leaving 16 bases between them. The CDR3 sequence is 16 residues long. Germline loops: CDR1 LGHDT, CDR2 YNNKEL (reference sequence). CDR3 sequence reads: CASSQPRGGSYNEQFF. CDR3 nucleotides: TGTGCCAGCAGCCAGCCCAGGGGCGGGAGTTACAATGAGCAGTTCTTC.

The sample holds a few counts of this clonotype. The chain uses TRBV7-8 and TRBJ2-3; a possible D gene is TRBD2 (5 bases). Trimming removed 3 bases at V and 1 base at J, with 11 bases between. Germline values: CDR1 SGHVS, CDR2 FQNEAQ. The CDR3 runs to 15 residues. The CDR3 bases are TGTGCCAGCAGCTTTTCGGGTAGCGGCACAGATACGCAGTATTTT. Its translation is CASSFSGSGTDTQYF.

The rearrangement joins TRBV19 to TRBJ2-6, with D possibly matching TRBD1 (5 bases). Between the trimmed V and J ends, which lost 2 bases and 1 base, there was a span of 9 bases. This CDR3 region has 16 residues. Germline V gene lookup returns CDR1 LNHDA and CDR2 SQIVND (reference sequence). The CDR3 sequence: CASSIPQGSGANVLTF. The DNA of the CDR3 is TGTGCCAGTAGTATACCCCAGGGATCTGGGGCCAACGTCCTGACTTTC.

The CDR3 loop reads CASSPELLSYEQYF. CDR3 DNA: TGTGCCAGCTCACCAGAATTGTTGTCCTACGAGCAGTACTTC. The rearrangement links TRBV18 to TRBJ2-7, with D uncertain. In germline, CDR1 is KGHSH, CDR2 LQKENI. CDR3 length: 14 amino acids. With 2 bases removed from V and 1 base from J, the gap between germline ends came to 9 bases.

The sample holds a few counts of this clonotype. CDR3 region: CASSHSSASGPQETQYF. CDR3 DNA sequence: TGTGCCAGCAGCCATTCCTCGGCTAGCGGCCCCCAAGAGACCCAGTACTTC. The V gene is TRBV4-2, the J gene TRBJ2-5; 7 nucleotides match TRBD2. Trimming removed 3 bases from V and 1 base from J; junction bases left unmatched: 11. CDR3 size: 17 residues. Germline-derived CDR1 and CDR2 are LGHNA and YNFKEQ.

This clonotype was recorded once. This chain links TRBV28 with TRBJ2-4, with unresolved D. Germline V CDR1 and CDR2: MDHEN, SYDVKM. V lost 7 bases and J 3 bases, leaving 16 bases between the germline ends. This CDR3 is built from 15 residues. The CDR3 spells CASNPKGLGKNIQYF. CDR3 coding DNA: TGTGCCAGCAACCCAAAGGGCTTGGGCAAAAACATTCAGTACTTC.

This chain joins TRBV4-2 and TRBJ1-6; D is ambiguous. Trimming left V 1 base short and J 7 bases short, with 5 bases between. The CDR3 contains 13 residues. In germline, CDR1 is LGHNA, CDR2 YNFKEQ. This chain's CDR3 is CASSQVPNSPLHF. The CDR3 DNA is TGTGCCAGCAGCCAAGTCCCAAATTCACCCCTCCACTTT.

This clonotype was recorded many times. The CDR3 coding sequence is TGTGCCAGCTCACCAAATGTAGAGGACACCATATATTTT. The encoded protein is CASSPNVEDTIYF. This chain uses TRBV18 with TRBJ1-3; D unresolved. V lost 2 bases, J lost 8 bases, and 10 bases lay in between. Germline V gene sequence: CDR1 KGHSH, CDR2 LQKENI. The CDR3 loop spans 13 amino acids.

This clonotype was picked up a small number of times. This chain joins TRBV9 and TRBJ2-5, with 8 nucleotides matching TRBD1. The CDR3 extends over 15 amino acids. Looked up from germline, CDR1 is SGDLS and CDR2 is YYNGEE. The V segment lost 4 bases and the J segment 4 bases; nucleotides outside the gene matches: 9. This CDR3 reads CASSFETGVGETQYF. CDR3 coding DNA: TGTGCCAGCAGCTTTGAGACAGGGGTAGGAGAGACCCAGTACTTC.

V is TRBV20-1 and J is TRBJ1-1; D perhaps matches TRBD1 (5 bases). CDR1 is DFQATT, CDR2 SNEGSKA, per germline (reference sequence). The CDR3 extends over 13 amino acids. Trimming took off 3 bases at V and 6 bases at J, with 14 bases between the two ends. The CDR3 loop is CSASQGVSAEAFF. The CDR3 nucleotides are TGCAGTGCTAGCCAAGGGGTTTCGGCTGAAGCTTTCTTT.